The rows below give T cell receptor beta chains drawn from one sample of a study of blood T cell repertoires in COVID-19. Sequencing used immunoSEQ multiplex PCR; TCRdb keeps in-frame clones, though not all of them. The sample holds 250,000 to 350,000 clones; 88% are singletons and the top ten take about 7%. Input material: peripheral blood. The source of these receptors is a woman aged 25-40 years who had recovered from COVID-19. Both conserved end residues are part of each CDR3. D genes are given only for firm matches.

CAISGQGWGSPLHF TRBD1 TRBJ1-6 TRBV10-3
CATSSYTGGTEAFF TRBD1 TRBJ1-1 TRBV15
CASGLVPPGYLDSNYGYTF NA TRBJ1-2 TRBV12-5
CASSLAGGAQETQYF TRBD2 TRBJ2-5 TRBV5-4
CASSFRGGQPQHF NA TRBJ1-5 TRBV12-3/TRBV12-4
CASTLAGGRRGNEQFF TRBD2 TRBJ2-1 TRBV27
CASSPRRGAKNTGELFF TRBD2 TRBJ2-2 TRBV19
CASSIRSRGNSGANVLTF NA TRBJ2-6 TRBV19
CASSVGGGTGELFF NA TRBJ2-2 TRBV9
CASSLGSISTDTQYF NA TRBJ2-3 TRBV7-6
CASGLASGYYGYTF NA TRBJ1-2 TRBV6-6
CASSSGGHPYEQYF NA TRBJ2-7 TRBV7-9
CASSLNRGSPLHF TRBD1 TRBJ1-6 TRBV28
CASTRQDGNSPLHF NA TRBJ1-6 TRBV19
CASSYLAQGRNQPQHF NA TRBJ1-5 TRBV7-8
CASSHRDRAADTQYF TRBD1 TRBJ2-3 TRBV4-3
CASSLLGQGYGYTF NA TRBJ1-2 TRBV4-3
CASSLLGTRNYGYTF NA TRBJ1-2 TRBV28
CASREPSGGNNEQFF TRBD2 TRBJ2-1 TRBV2
CASSQAEESYEQYF NA TRBJ2-7 TRBV4-1
CASSYSNILDTQYF NA TRBJ2-3 TRBV6-5
CASRTSGGYNEQFF TRBD2 TRBJ2-1 TRBV19
CASSVGGLGRGYGYTF NA TRBJ1-2 TRBV9
CASSSTGTGGNGYTF TRBD1 TRBJ1-2 TRBV6-5
CASSLLAGGSKGELFF TRBD2 TRBJ2-2 TRBV7-6
CASNPRGASSYEQYF NA TRBJ2-7 TRBV19
CASSSGQGGNNEQFF TRBD1 TRBJ2-1 TRBV5-6
CASSTTGLAGTGELFF TRBD2 TRBJ2-2 TRBV28
CASSHGNRDRDLTGGYTF TRBD1 TRBJ1-2 TRBV14
CASSSRQRSYNSPLHF NA TRBJ1-6 TRBV7-3
CASTATGDWGYTF TRBD1 TRBJ1-2 TRBV5-6
CASSFSGNEQFF NA TRBJ2-1 TRBV7-3
CASSQEPGTEHEQYF TRBD1 TRBJ2-7 TRBV4-1
CASTADTGNQETQYF NA TRBJ2-5 TRBV2
CASSIIGGTAELYSPLHF TRBD1 TRBJ1-6 TRBV19
CASSVVDTSYEQYF NA TRBJ2-7 TRBV9
CASSPRGRGGSYEQYF TRBD2 TRBJ2-7 TRBV18
CASSRPGGGTEAFF NA TRBJ1-1 TRBV5-6